The TCR beta chain described here comes from a study of T cells expressing NK-cell markers. In the study overall: Repertoires of TCR beta were obtained from T cells sorted as CD3+CD56+NKG2C+, CD3+CD56+NKG2C- and CD3+CD56-NKG2C+.

From its re-call of the 5' RACE reads, TCRdb lists each CDR3 protein once, without DNA. The sample has about 260,000 distinct CDR3 sequences. Germline CDR1 MNHNS, CDR2 SASEGT. The CDR3 contains 15 residues. The study, taken as a whole, reports: It is unclear if expanded NKG2C-expressing clones target HCMV antigens. The contribution of dominant NKG2C+ clonotypes to CD8+ T cells in five to seven donors was roughly 1.0-7.5%.

To note about this clonotype: Antigen specificity is unknown.

The genes are TRBV6-1 and TRBJ2-7; TCRdb designates TRBD2, a call that cannot be tested without DNA. Sequencing used blood T cells: a sorted CD56 or NKG2C T cell subset, CD4+ or CD8+ T cells, or bulk PBMC T cells (not recorded which). This TCR came from a woman between 18 and 69 years old in good health. CDR3: CASRMTSVPTYEQYF.